Sequencing of this T cell receptor (beta chain) was carried out in a study of T cell responses to AZD1222 COVID-19 vaccine (dated by TCRdb to the early 2020s). Regarding the complete study: AZD1222 recipients whose second dose came at about 4 weeks and those whose second dose came at about 12 weeks were combined into one group, since spike-specific TCR depth and breadth did not differ between the two schedules. Trial participants were enrolled into age subgroups of 18-55, 56-69 and 70-plus years, which contained about 150, 28 and 57 TCR-sequenced participants, respectively. TCR sequencing was performed for 233 trial participants, of whom about 210 were given two doses of AZD1222 and 26 were given two doses of MenACWY control vaccine. Study-wide conclusions, independent of this receptor: The 56-69-year group was small, and its depth increase did not reach significance, likely because of low power. Most participants were white British and females outnumbered males, and the authors suggested that clonal diversity may have been underestimated. No day 14 peak-response samples were available, so repertoires were characterized only after the peak T cell response. The vaccine-associated CD4 TCRs covered the entire spike protein, and the dominant responses fell in regions 160-218 and 743-854. After two AZD1222 doses, spike-specific TCR breadth and depth were significantly higher than at day 0 and than in MenACWY recipients. Only five or six AZD1222 recipients were SARS-CoV-2 seropositive at baseline, limiting conclusions about previously exposed vaccinees. Reportedly, close to half of the unique spike-specific TCRs recognized epitopes lying outside the regions that are mutated in the B.1.351 and B.1.1.7 variants.

Points on this clone: Its antigen is still unknown. Per-base quality was not reported, and no clone a single base away is much larger than it.

Read against the paper, the sample's time point label means: baseline before first vaccination. The vaccinee samples were drawn from two UK trials, COV001 and COV002, one of which was a single-blind randomized controlled phase 2/3 trial testing AZD1222 (ChAdOx1 nCoV-19) in healthy adults. Trial participant PBMC samples were collected at day 0 and day 28 after the second dose for TCRbeta chain sequencing. The CDR3 regions of human TCRbeta chains were analyzed by immunosequencing. As for the authors' bioinformatics: TCRs in the repertoires were compared against a reference library of SARS-CoV-2-specific TCRs that had been generated with the MIRA antigen-specificity platform. Breadth was defined as the fraction of unique TCRs that were SARS-CoV-2-associated. Depth was defined as the fraction of total T cells that were SARS-CoV-2-associated. Using the MIRA data, every spike-specific TCR was mapped to the spike region that the TCR reacted to and assigned to either a CD4 or a CD8 class. Log10-transformed breadth and depth values were compared by one-way ANOVA with Sidak's multiple comparisons tests. TCRdb re-hosts the immuneACCESS table, in-frame sequences only. Its copies lack some clones; in the studies checked, an unresolved V gene accounts for under half of them, and the cause for the rest is not known. V and J calls and clone size follow that table, whereas D and trimming were derived from the DNA. The sample data list around 120,000 clones, and around nine tenths of these were observed just once. Together, the top ten hold approximately 9.6% of the sample.

The germline V gene (reference sequence) specifies LNHDA as CDR1 and SQIVND as CDR2. Spanning cysteine to phenylalanine, the CDR3 consists of 15 amino acids. Of the read, only the CDR3 DNA is kept; its 45 bases are in frame from base 1. V and J are truncated by 3 bases and 5 bases respectively, leaving an intervening sequence of 16 bases. The origin of this receptor is an adult in good health. Sequences were derived from peripheral blood, sampled on day 0 of AZD1222 vaccination. Recombination linked TRBV19 to TRBJ2-5; TRBD1 is possibly the D segment (5 matching bases). The sequenced DNA: TGTGCCAGTAGTATGCAGGGTGGGCTGGGGGAGACCCAGTACTTC. Its product reads: CASSMQGGLGETQYF.